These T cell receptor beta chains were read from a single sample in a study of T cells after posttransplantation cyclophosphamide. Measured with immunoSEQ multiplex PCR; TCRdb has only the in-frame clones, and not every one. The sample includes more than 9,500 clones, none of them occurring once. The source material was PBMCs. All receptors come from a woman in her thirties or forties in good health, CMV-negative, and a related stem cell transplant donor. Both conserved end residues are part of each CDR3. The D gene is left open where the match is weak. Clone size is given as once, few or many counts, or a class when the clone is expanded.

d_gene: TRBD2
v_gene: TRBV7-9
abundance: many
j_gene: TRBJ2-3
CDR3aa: CASSATSGRAPGSTDTQYF
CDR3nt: TGTGCCAGCAGCGCCACTAGCGGGAGGGCGCCGGGCTCCACAGATACGCAGTATTTT

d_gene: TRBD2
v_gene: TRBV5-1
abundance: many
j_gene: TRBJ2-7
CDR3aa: CASNLADDEQYF
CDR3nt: TGCGCCAGCAATCTAGCGGACGACGAGCAGTACTTC

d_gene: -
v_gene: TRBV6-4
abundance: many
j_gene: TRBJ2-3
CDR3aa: CASSESGLGGDTQYF
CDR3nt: TGTGCCAGCAGTGAATCGGGACTCGGCGGAGATACGCAGTATTTT

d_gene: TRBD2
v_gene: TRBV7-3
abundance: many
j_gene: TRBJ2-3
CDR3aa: CASSPHSGAGGTDTQYF
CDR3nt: TGTGCCAGCAGCCCGCATTCAGGGGCGGGGGGTACAGATACGCAGTATTTT

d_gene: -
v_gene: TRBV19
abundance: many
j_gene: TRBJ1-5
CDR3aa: CASSRAGILSVAQHF
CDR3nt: TGTGCCAGTAGTAGGGCGGGGATCCTGTCCGTGGCCCAGCATTTT

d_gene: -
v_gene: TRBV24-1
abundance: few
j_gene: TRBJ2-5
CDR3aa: CATSDFAGLPQYF
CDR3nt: TGTGCCACCAGTGATTTTGCGGGTTTGCCCCAGTACTTC

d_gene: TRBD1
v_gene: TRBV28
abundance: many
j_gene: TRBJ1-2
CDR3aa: CASRGTGGFYGYTF
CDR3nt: TGTGCCAGCAGGGGCACAGGGGGCTTTTATGGCTACACCTTC

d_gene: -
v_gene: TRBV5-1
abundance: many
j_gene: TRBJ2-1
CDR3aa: CASSLTNNEQFF
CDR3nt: TGCGCCAGCAGCTTGACTAACAATGAGCAGTTCTTC

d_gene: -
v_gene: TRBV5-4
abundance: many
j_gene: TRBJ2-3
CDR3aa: CASSFPTGSTDTQYF
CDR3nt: TGTGCCAGCAGCTTTCCGACGGGGAGCACAGATACGCAGTATTTT

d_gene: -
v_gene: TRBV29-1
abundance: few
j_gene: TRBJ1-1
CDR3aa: CSVDNRGMNTEAFF
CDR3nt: TGCAGCGTTGACAATCGGGGGATGAACACTGAAGCTTTCTTT

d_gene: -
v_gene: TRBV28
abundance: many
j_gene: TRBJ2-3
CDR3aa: CASSSPLGEGADTQYF
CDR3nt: TGTGCCAGCAGTTCCCCCCTCGGGGAGGGGGCAGATACGCAGTATTTT

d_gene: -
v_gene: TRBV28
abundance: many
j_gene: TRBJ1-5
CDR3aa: CASSNGGSNQPQHF
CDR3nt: TGTGCCAGCAGCAACGGGGGAAGCAATCAGCCCCAGCATTTT

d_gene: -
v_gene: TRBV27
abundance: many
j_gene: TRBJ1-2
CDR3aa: CASSSNNYGYTF
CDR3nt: TGTGCCAGCAGTTCTAATAACTATGGCTACACCTTC

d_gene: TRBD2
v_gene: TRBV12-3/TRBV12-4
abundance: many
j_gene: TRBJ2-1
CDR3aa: CASTLGVSGRFNEQFF
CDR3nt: TGTGCCAGCACCTTAGGGGTTAGCGGGAGGTTCAATGAGCAGTTCTTC

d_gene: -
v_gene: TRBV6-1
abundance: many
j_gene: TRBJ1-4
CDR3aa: CASSGTVGEKLFF
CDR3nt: TGTGCCAGCAGTGGGACAGTAGGGGAAAAACTGTTTTTT

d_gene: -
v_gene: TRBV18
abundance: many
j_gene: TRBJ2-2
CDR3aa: CASSSPRAPGELFF
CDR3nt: TGTGCCAGCTCAAGTCCCAGGGCTCCCGGGGAGCTGTTTTTT